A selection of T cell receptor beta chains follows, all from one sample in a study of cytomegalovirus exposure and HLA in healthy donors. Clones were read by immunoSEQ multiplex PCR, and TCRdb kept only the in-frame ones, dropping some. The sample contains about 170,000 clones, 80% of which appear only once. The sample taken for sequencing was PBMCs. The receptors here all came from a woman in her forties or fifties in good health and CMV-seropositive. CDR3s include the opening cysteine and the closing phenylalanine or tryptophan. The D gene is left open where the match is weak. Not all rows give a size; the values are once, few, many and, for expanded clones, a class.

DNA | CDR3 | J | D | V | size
TGTGCCAGCAGCCAGGAGCTCAAGACAGGTTCCTACGAGCAGTACTTC | CASSQELKTGSYEQYF | TRBJ2-7 | NA | TRBV4-2 | NA
TGCGCCAGCAGCTTAAACACAGTCCGCTCTGGAAACACCATATATTTT | CASSLNTVRSGNTIYF | TRBJ1-3 | NA | TRBV5-1 | NA
TGCGCCAGCAGCTCAAGGACAGGCGGTGGCGAGCAGTACTTC | CASSSRTGGGEQYF | TRBJ2-7 | TRBD1 | TRBV5-1 | NA
TGTGCCAGTAGTACCCTCACGGGACAGATCTATTCACCCCTCCACTTT | CASSTLTGQIYSPLHF | TRBJ1-6 | TRBD1 | TRBV19 | NA
TGTGCCAGCAGCCCCAAAGGGGGGGCAACCAGGGAGCAGTACTTC | CASSPKGGATREQYF | TRBJ2-7 | NA | TRBV5-4 | few
TGTGCCAGCAGCTTAGCGGGGAACAGGGGTAGTTCGAGAGAGACCCAGTACTTC | CASSLAGNRGSSRETQYF | TRBJ2-5 | TRBD1 | TRBV7-8 | NA
TGTGCCAGCAGTTTACACCCTCGGAGGGCCGGGGAGCTGTTTTTT | CASSLHPRRAGELFF | TRBJ2-2 | NA | TRBV28 | NA
TGTGCCAGCTCACCCCTCGGTGATAGCAATCAGCCCCAGCATTTT | CASSPLGDSNQPQHF | TRBJ1-5 | NA | TRBV18 | NA
TGTGCCAGCAGCGCCTACTTGAACACTGAAGCTTTCTTT | CASSAYLNTEAFF | TRBJ1-1 | NA | TRBV7-2 | few
TGTGCCAGCAGCCAAGAAGCCCCGCCCACAGATACGCAGTATTTT | CASSQEAPPTDTQYF | TRBJ2-3 | NA | TRBV4-2 | NA
TGTGCCAGCAGCCCTACAGGACCAAATTCACCCCTCCACTTT | CASSPTGPNSPLHF | TRBJ1-6 | NA | TRBV7-2 | NA
TGTGCCAGCAGCTCAGGACAGGGGGAGTATGGCTACACCTTC | CASSSGQGEYGYTF | TRBJ1-2 | TRBD1 | TRBV5-6 | NA
TGTGCCAGTAGCGGAGCCGGACAAACCTACAATGAGCAGTTCTTC | CASSGAGQTYNEQFF | TRBJ2-1 | NA | TRBV19 | few
TGCGCCAGCAGCTTGGTGGAGGGCAGGGAAGCTTTCTTT | CASSLVEGREAFF | TRBJ1-1 | NA | TRBV5-1 | NA
TGTGCCAGCAGGTACGACGGAGTCCTGAACACTGAAGCTTTCTTT | CASRYDGVLNTEAFF | TRBJ1-1 | NA | TRBV7-8 | NA
TGTGCCAGCAGCCTATTACAGGGCTACGAGCAGTACTTC | CASSLLQGYEQYF | TRBJ2-7 | NA | TRBV7-9 | NA
TGTGCCAGCAGCACAAGAGGGGGGGAATATGGCTACACCTTC | CASSTRGGEYGYTF | TRBJ1-2 | NA | TRBV7-6 | NA
TGTGCCAGCAGTGATAGCGGGAGGGTCACTGGGGCCAACGTCCTGACTTTC | CASSDSGRVTGANVLTF | TRBJ2-6 | TRBD2 | TRBV2 | NA
TGTGCCAGCGCCGGGGATCGGACAGATACGCAGTATTTT | CASAGDRTDTQYF | TRBJ2-3 | NA | TRBV11-2 | NA
TGTGCCAGCAGTTTTGGACTAGCAGGCACAGATACGCAGTATTTT | CASSFGLAGTDTQYF | TRBJ2-3 | TRBD2 | TRBV6-5 | few
TGTGCCAGTAGAAAGGACGGAGGACTTAACTATGGCTACACCTTC | CASRKDGGLNYGYTF | TRBJ1-2 | NA | TRBV19 | NA
TGCGCCAGCAGCCACCCGACAGGGGGTAGCACTGAAGCTTTCTTT | CASSHPTGGSTEAFF | TRBJ1-1 | TRBD1 | TRBV4-1 | NA
TGTGCCAGCAGCTTACAACCGCTAGCGGTAGGAGAGACCCAGTACTTC | CASSLQPLAVGETQYF | TRBJ2-5 | TRBD2 | TRBV11-2 | few
TGTGCCAGCAGTGAAACAGGGGACTATGGCTACACCTTC | CASSETGDYGYTF | TRBJ1-2 | TRBD1 | TRBV6-1 | NA
TGTGCCAGCAGCCAAGGGCGACAAGGGACAGAAGTTGTCTACGAGCAGTACTTC | CASSQGRQGTEVVYEQYF | TRBJ2-7 | TRBD1 | TRBV4-2 | NA
TGTGCCAGCTCACCAGATACCCGGGGTCCGAACTATGGCTACACCTTC | CASSPDTRGPNYGYTF | TRBJ1-2 | NA | TRBV18 | NA